These 15 T cell receptor beta chains share one sample of origin, sequenced in a study of shared clonotypes between healthy human individuals. Some clones are missing from TCRdb's copy, which holds only in-frame ones; the method was immunoSEQ multiplex PCR. The profile shows roughly 2,300,000 clones, approximately 90% of them singletons. Specimen: naive CD4+ T cells from PBMCs. The subset: CD45RA+ positively selected. The receptors shown here come from a man aged 18 to 35 in good health. Some clones in this sample may be carry-over from other donors' samples.

J is TRBJ2-7 and V is TRBV4-1; 10 positions match TRBD1. The CDR3 sequence is 16 residues long. Per the germline V gene, CDR1 is MGHRA and CDR2 is YSYEKL. Losses at the gene ends were 4 bases for V and 5 bases for J; bases not matched to a gene: 11. The CDR3 reads CASSRTGGIPFNEQYF. The CDR3 DNA reads TGCGCCAGCAGCCGGACAGGGGGAATACCTTTCAACGAGCAGTACTTC.

On this clone itself: This same CDR3 is encoded by further DNA sequences in the sample. The chain recombines TRBV29-1 with TRBJ2-5; no firm D call. CDR1 and CDR2 from the germline V gene are SQVTM and ANQGSEA. V was cut by 4 bases and J by 1 base, with 7 bases left in between. This CDR3 region has 12 residues. The CDR3 loop reads CSVVGIQETQYF. The CDR3 DNA reads as TGCAGCGTTGTTGGGATCCAAGAGACCCAGTACTTC. Filled out from reference TRBV29-1 and TRBJ2-5, the complete variable domain reads SAVISQKPSRDICQRGTSLTIQCQVDSQVTMMFWYRQQPGQSLTLIATANQGSEATYESGFVIDKFPISRPNLTFSTLTVSNMSPEDSSIYLCSVVGIQETQYFGPGTRLLVL.

The chain links TRBV28 to TRBJ1-5; D may be TRBD1 (6 bases). CDR1 and CDR2 from the germline V gene are MDHEN and SYDVKM. The CDR3 is 16 residues long. V lost 4 bases and J lost 4, with 17 bases in between. In DNA, the CDR3 is TGTGCCAGCAGTTACAGGACAGCCTCATTAAATCAGCCCCAGCATTTT. Translating it yields CASSYRTASLNQPQHF.

This sequence joins TRBV4-1 and TRBJ2-1; 9 positions match TRBD1. This CDR3 spans 18 amino acids. Germline CDR1 is MGHRA and CDR2 is YSYEKL. With 0 bases clipped from V and 12 bases from J, the junction kept 18 bases outside the gene matches. The CDR3 nucleotides read TGCGCCAGCAGCCAAGATTGGGGTCTAACCGGGACAGGGTTTGGGCAGTTCTTC. Translated: CASSQDWGLTGTGFGQFF.

This clone was counted once. This chain joins TRBV28 and TRBJ2-1; D remains unclear. The CDR3 contains 17 residues. The germline V gene encodes CDR1 MDHEN and CDR2 SYDVKM. Trimming removed 5 bases at V and 5 bases at J, with 22 bases between. This CDR3 is CASSRGSTLGNHNEQFF. For the CDR3, the DNA is TGTGCCAGCAGTCGCGGTTCAACCCTGGGGAACCACAATGAGCAGTTCTTC.

J is TRBJ2-7 and V is TRBV4-3; no definite D call. The CDR3 runs to 12 residues. CDR1 and CDR2 from the germline V gene are LGHNA and YSLEER. Trimming left V 1 base short and J 6 bases short, with 7 bases between. CDR3: CASSQVGGEQYF. In DNA, the CDR3 is TGCGCCAGCAGCCAAGTGGGCGGCGAGCAGTACTTC.

The rearrangement uses TRBV6-1 and TRBJ2-3; 8 bases align to TRBD1. The germline V gene has CDR1 MNHNS and CDR2 SASEGT. Trimming at V came to 6 bases and at J to 5 bases, leaving 7 bases not matched to a gene. This CDR3 region has 14 residues. The CDR3 bases are TGTGCCAGCAGCAGGGGGCTAAACTTAGATACGCAGTATTTT. Translating gives CASSRGLNLDTQYF.

The rearrangement links TRBV4-2 to TRBJ2-1; maybe TRBD2 (5 bases). With 0 bases removed from V and 0 bases from J, the gap between germline ends came to 12 bases. The CDR3 has 17 amino acids. Germline V gives CDR1 LGHNA, CDR2 YNFKEQ. CDR3 bases: TGTGCCAGCAGCCAAGATCCGGCGGGTAGCTCCTACAATGAGCAGTTCTTC. Translating it yields CASSQDPAGSSYNEQFF.

The rearrangement uses TRBV7-9 and TRBJ1-1; D might be TRBD1 (5 bases). The V end lost 4 bases, the J end lost 4 bases, and 13 bases lay between the germline ends. CDR1 is SEHNR, CDR2 FQNEAQ, per germline (reference sequence). The length of the CDR3 is 14 residues. This CDR3 is CASSSGTFGTEAFF. For the CDR3, the DNA is TGTGCCAGCAGCTCAGGGACCTTCGGCACTGAAGCTTTCTTT.

The V gene is TRBV7-2, the J gene TRBJ2-5; the D gene is possibly TRBD2 (5 bases). The CDR3 extends over 15 amino acids. Germline loops: CDR1 SGHTA, CDR2 FQGNSA. Trimming removed 2 bases at V and 0 bases at J, with 10 bases between. CDR3 amino acids: CASSLSSRDQETQYF. The CDR3 nucleotides are TGTGCCAGCAGCTTAAGTTCGCGGGACCAAGAGACCCAGTACTTC.

The rearrangement uses TRBV2 and TRBJ2-3; 8 bases align to TRBD2. Germline V gives CDR1 SNHLY, CDR2 FYNNEI. This CDR3 is 15 amino acids long. With V trimmed by 7 bases and J by 3 bases, 9 bases remained unmatched. The CDR3 loop is CASTYRREVTDTQYF. In nucleotides, the CDR3 is TGTGCCAGCACTTACAGGCGGGAGGTAACAGATACGCAGTATTTT.

The chain uses TRBV28 and TRBJ2-2; D uncertain. CDR1 MDHEN and CDR2 SYDVKM come from the germline V gene. This CDR3 is 17 amino acids long. Between the trimmed V and J ends, which lost 1 base and 5 bases, there was a span of 17 bases. The CDR3 coding sequence is TGTGCCAGCAGTTTATTTTGGGCGAAGAAGGATACCGGGGAGCTGTTTTTT. It codes for CASSLFWAKKDTGELFF.

The CDR3 DNA sequence: TGTGCCAGCAGCTTAGATCGCGGCGGAGGACAGCAGTTCTTC. The encoded protein is CASSLDRGGGQQFF. This chain links TRBV11-3 with TRBJ2-1, with D maybe TRBD2 (5 bases). CDR3 length: 14 residues. Trimming pared 0 bases from V and 11 bases from J, leaving 14 bases between. Germline V gene sequence: CDR1 SGHNT, CDR2 YENEEA.

This clone was seen only once. The chain links TRBV2 to TRBJ1-2; tentatively, D is TRBD1 (6 bases). With 2 bases removed from V and 5 bases from J, the gap between germline ends came to 21 bases. The CDR3 extends over 17 amino acids. Germline V CDR1 and CDR2: SNHLY, FYNNEI. The CDR3: CASSELGERGAGYGYTF. Here the CDR3 DNA reads TGTGCCAGCAGTGAATTGGGGGAACGGGGGGCAGGGTATGGCTACACCTTC.

In this sample, this clone turned up once. A junction end diverges from the germline sequence, so it may reflect a read error. The sample holds other DNA sequences that translate to the same CDR3. This CDR3 is CAWSVQAAGELFF. For the CDR3, the DNA is TGTGCCTGGAGTGTACAAGCGGCCGGGGAACTGTTTTTT. The gene calls are TRBV30 and TRBJ2-2, with D possibly matching TRBD2 (5 bases). Germline lookup yields CDR1 GTSNPN and CDR2 SVGIG (reference sequence). The CDR3 is 13 amino acids.